Sequencing of this T cell receptor beta chain was carried out in a study of molecular identifiers for immune sequencing clone quantification. As for the study in general: Replicates split RNA from roughly 21,000 or 96,000 naive CD8 cells five ways, and the researchers sequenced four portions. General observations from the study: Clones above 20 RNA copies contained over 97% of effector molecules and under 1% of naive molecules. Spiked Jurkat TCR RNA equal to one cell could reportedly be picked out among some 1 million naive cells.

Trimming took 6 bases from V and 1 from J; bases not matched to a gene: 4. The CDR3 contains 14 residues. TCRdb recomputed calls from the PCR reads with MiXCR, one row per CDR3 protein. The sample carries about 640,000 distinct CDR3 sequences, about 20% recorded once. A note on this clonotype: Its matching antigen is unknown. A read error is possible here, since a much larger clone lies one base away.

The source is a human donor in good health. Some libraries in this study had Jurkat cell RNA spiked in. Sequenced sample: naive CD8+ T cells from blood, with Jurkat cell RNA spiked in. Subset specified: FACS-sorted CD8+CD4-CCR7+CD45RA+ naive T cells. The gene calls are TRBV12-3 or TRBV12-4 and TRBJ2-3; TRBD2 agrees at 7 bases. The CDR3 region has the DNA TGTGCCAGCAGGCTAGCGGCGCGCACAGATACGCAGTATTTT. It yields the protein CASRLAARTDTQYF.